A single sample is the source of the 7 T cell receptor beta chains below, sequenced in a study of blood T cell repertoires in COVID-19. The table came from immunoSEQ multiplex PCR; TCRdb's copy has only in-frame clones and leaves some out. The sample has 100,000 to 120,000 clones, about 85% seen once. Sequenced input: peripheral blood. The receptors originated from a human donor in a cohort sampled during active COVID-19.

The chain couples TRBV6-2 or TRBV6-3 to TRBJ1-5; D is uncertain. Trimming took 5 bases from V and 3 from J, leaving 11 bases between them. The CDR3 runs 14 residues. Germline V gene data show CDR1 as MNHEY and CDR2 as SVGEGT. The CDR3 sequence: CASSIGSVNQPQHF. CDR3 nucleotides: TGTGCCAGCAGTATCGGTAGTGTCAATCAGCCCCAGCATTTT.

V usage is TRBV6-5 and J usage is TRBJ2-3, with D perhaps matching TRBD2 (5 bases). Deletions cut 2 bases from V and 2 bases from J, with 8 bases between. The CDR3 runs to 14 residues. The germline V gene has CDR1 MNHEY and CDR2 SVGAGI. This CDR3 reads CASSYGGSTDTQYF. CDR3 bases: TGTGCCAGCAGTTACGGCGGGTCCACAGATACGCAGTATTTT.

The chain combines TRBV6-5 with TRBJ1-6; D is unresolved. CDR3 length equals 13 residues. V was trimmed by 7 bases and J by 5 bases, leaving 9 bases between them. The germline CDR1 and CDR2 sequences are MNHEY and SVGAGI. This CDR3 reads CASTSGNNSPLHF. DNA of the CDR3: TGTGCCAGCACATCGGGAAATAATTCACCCCTCCACTTT.

The chain recombines TRBV3-1 (or the pseudogene TRBV3-2) with TRBJ1-2; 9 positions agree with TRBD1. The ends lost 1 base at V and 2 bases at J; junction bases unmatched: 2. The CDR3 is 15 amino acids. Germline values: CDR1 LGHDT, CDR2 YNNKEL (reference sequence). The CDR3 sequence: CASSQGGTGNYGYTF. The CDR3 DNA is TGTGCCAGCAGCCAAGGAGGGACAGGGAACTATGGCTACACCTTC.

The genes are TRBV7-2 and TRBJ2-7; TRBD1 might be the D (5 bases). V lost 2 bases, J lost 5 bases, and 13 bases lay in between. The CDR3 length is 14 residues. Germline CDR1 reads SGHTA; CDR2 reads FQGNSA. CDR3 loop: CASSLTRVLDEQYF. As DNA, the CDR3 is TGTGCCAGCAGCTTAACCAGGGTCCTGGACGAGCAGTACTTC.

The CDR3 DNA is TGTGCCAGCAGCTTGGGGACAGGGTGGTCAGATACGCAGTATTTT. It encodes CASSLGTGWSDTQYF. This chain links TRBV5-6 with TRBJ2-3; 8 bases are shared with TRBD1. The CDR3 covers 15 residues. V shed 0 bases, J shed 4 bases, and the junction held 4 bases outside the gene matches. Germline V gives CDR1 SGHDT, CDR2 YYEEEE.

The chain carries TRBV5-4 and TRBJ2-7; D gene uncertain. Between the trimmed V and J ends, which lost 1 base and 0 bases, there was a span of 11 bases. This CDR3 comprises 15 residues. CDR1 and CDR2 (germline): SGHNT, YYREEE (reference sequence). The CDR3 region is CASSLKSAGSYEQYF. In DNA form, the CDR3 reads TGTGCCAGCAGCTTGAAAAGCGCCGGCTCCTACGAGCAGTACTTC.